This record covers a single T cell receptor beta chain. This entry belongs to a study of graft-versus-host responses after intestinal transplantation. Produced via immunoSEQ multiplex PCR; TCRdb's table is partial and in-frame only. This sample yields thousands of clones, of which around 72% are seen a single time; roughly an eighth belongs to the top ten. The CDR3 totals 14 residues. CDR1 SGDLS and CDR2 YYNGEE come from the germline V gene. Trimming stripped 0 bases from V and 4 bases from J, with 8 bases between. From the graft tissue, intraepithelial and lamina propria lymphocytes were released through processing.

The chain joins TRBV9 to TRBJ2-1; TRBD1 is a possible D gene (5 bases). The sequence derives from a human patient who received an intestinal transplant, so some T cells may come from the graft donor. The sample here was ileum tissue, taken around 250 days after intestinal transplant. The CDR3 sequence: CASSVGQTYNEQFF. The CDR3, as DNA: TGTGCCAGCAGCGTAGGACAGACTTACAATGAGCAGTTCTTC.